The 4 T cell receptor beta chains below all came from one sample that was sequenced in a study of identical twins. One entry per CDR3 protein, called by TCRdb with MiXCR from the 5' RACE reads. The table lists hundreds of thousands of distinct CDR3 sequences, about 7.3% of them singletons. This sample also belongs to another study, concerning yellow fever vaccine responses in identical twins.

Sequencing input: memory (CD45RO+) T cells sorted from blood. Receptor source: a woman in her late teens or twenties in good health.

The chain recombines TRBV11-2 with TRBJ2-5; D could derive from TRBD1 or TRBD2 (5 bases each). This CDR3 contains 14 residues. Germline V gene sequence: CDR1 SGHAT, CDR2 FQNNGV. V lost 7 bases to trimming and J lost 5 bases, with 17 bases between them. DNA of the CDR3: TGTGCCAGCAACCCTCCAGGGAGCTGGGAGACCCAGTACTTC. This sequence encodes CASNPPGSWETQYF.

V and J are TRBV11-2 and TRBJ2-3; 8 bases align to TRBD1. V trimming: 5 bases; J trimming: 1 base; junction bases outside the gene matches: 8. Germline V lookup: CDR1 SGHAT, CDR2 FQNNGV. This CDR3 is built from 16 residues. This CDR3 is CASSPLQGVGTDTQYF. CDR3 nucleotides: TGTGCCAGCAGCCCCCTACAGGGGGTCGGCACAGATACGCAGTATTTT.

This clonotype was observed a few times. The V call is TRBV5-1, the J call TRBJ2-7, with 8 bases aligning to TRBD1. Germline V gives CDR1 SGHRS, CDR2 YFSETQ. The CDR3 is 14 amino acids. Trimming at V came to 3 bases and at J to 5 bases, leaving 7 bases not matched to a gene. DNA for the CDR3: TGCGCCAGCAGCTCAGGACAGGGAACCCACGAGCAGTACGTC. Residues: CASSSGQGTHEQYV.

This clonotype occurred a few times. The CDR3 sequence: CSGKIDGNTIYF. The CDR3 DNA follows: TGCAGCGGAAAAATTGACGGAAACACCATATATTTT. The genes are TRBV29-1 and TRBJ1-3; no clear D gene. V was trimmed by 7 bases and J by 4 bases, leaving 11 bases between them. This CDR3 has 12 residues. Germline CDR1 SQVTM, CDR2 ANQGSEA.